These 24 T cell receptor beta chains were all obtained from the same sample, sequenced in a study of spatial heterogeneity in lung cancer. Study-level findings and limits: Tumors with more nonsynonymous mutations had more expanded intratumoral alpha and beta TCRs.

These receptors lack a known antigen. Time point indicated: sample taken at primary tumor resection. TCRdb analysed the 5' RACE reads with MiXCR anew, one entry per CDR3 protein. The table includes fewer than 7,500 distinct CDR3 sequences, around 13% detected once. The specimen was lung tumor tissue, collected at surgery. These receptors came from a male donor with early-stage non-small cell lung cancer.

In this sample, this clonotype is medium-sized (0.01 to 0.1%). V gene TRBV19 combines with J gene TRBJ2-2; D might be TRBD2 (6 bases). Trimming removed 2 bases from V and 4 bases from J, with 11 bases in between. Germline values: CDR1 LNHDA, CDR2 SQIVND (reference sequence). The CDR3 loop spans 15 amino acids. This CDR3 is CASSILTGATGELFF. CDR3 coding DNA: TGTGCCAGTAGTATATTAACGGGAGCCACCGGGGAGCTGTTTTTT.

In its sample, this clonotype is medium-sized (0.01 to 0.1%). V gene TRBV20-1 combines with J gene TRBJ2-7, with 14 positions matching TRBD2. Per germline, CDR1 DFQATT and CDR2 SNEGSKA (reference sequence). This CDR3 region has 19 residues. Germline trimming cut 6 bases from V and 2 bases from J; bases unmatched to any gene: 18. The CDR3 nucleotides are TGCAGTGCCCTAAAACCGGGACTAGCGGGAGCTTATTTAACCTACGAGCAGTACTTC. Its protein is CSALKPGLAGAYLTYEQYF.

There are many counts of this clonotype. The chain employs TRBV7-9 and TRBJ2-5, with D possibly being TRBD1 or TRBD2 (5 bases each). The CDR3 spans 13 residues. Germline V gene data show CDR1 as SEHNR and CDR2 as FQNEAQ (reference sequence). V dropped 5 bases and J dropped 5 bases, with 12 bases sitting between them. The CDR3 DNA sequence: TGTGCCAGCAGCCCGAGGGGATTGGAGACCCAGTACTTC. The encoded protein is CASSPRGLETQYF.

This clonotype is categorized as medium-sized. CDR3 in DNA: TGTGCCAGCAGCCAAGGACTAGCGGGAGCCTACGAGCAGTACTTC. It is translated as CASSQGLAGAYEQYF. The chain is built from TRBV4-2 and TRBJ2-7; TRBD2 matches 12 bases. Germline assignment: CDR1 LGHNA and CDR2 YNFKEQ. Losses at the gene ends were 1 base for V and 2 bases for J; bases not matched to a gene: 0. This CDR3 region has 15 residues.

V and J are TRBV6-2 or TRBV6-3 and TRBJ2-3, with D unresolved. The V gene's germline CDR1 is MNHEY and CDR2 SVGEGT. The CDR3 covers 12 residues. V dropped 7 bases and J dropped 2 bases, with 7 bases sitting between them. Here the CDR3 DNA reads TGTGCCAGCAAGAGAAACACAGATACGCAGTATTTT. Translating it yields CASKRNTDTQYF.

This clonotype is deemed medium-sized. The chain combines TRBV6-6 with TRBJ2-3; 7 bases map to TRBD2. V shed 8 bases and J 2 bases; nucleotides not matched to a gene: 4. The CDR3 sequence is 13 residues long. Germline CDR1 MNHNY, CDR2 SVGAGI (reference sequence). Here the CDR3 DNA reads TGTGCCAGCGGCGGGACTATCACAGATACGCAGTATTTT. This translates into CASGGTITDTQYF.

The chain employs TRBV6-5 and TRBJ1-5; D is unclear. The CDR3 extends over 12 amino acids. The germline V and J ends were trimmed by 2 bases and 4 bases, with 3 bases remaining between them. Looked up from germline, CDR1 is MNHEY and CDR2 is SVGAGI. The CDR3 loop reads CASSYLNQPQHF. CDR3 DNA: TGTGCCAGCAGTTACCTAAATCAGCCCCAGCATTTT.

This clonotype has ten or more counts. The rearrangement links TRBV20-1 to TRBJ2-5; the D gene is possibly TRBD2 (5 bases). The CDR3 loop spans 14 amino acids. The V gene's germline CDR1 is DFQATT and CDR2 SNEGSKA (reference sequence). Between the trimmed V and J ends, which lost 0 bases and 1 base, there was a span of 9 bases. CDR3 nucleotides: TGCAGTGCTAGAGAACTAGGGATCCAAGAGACCCAGTACTTC. Protein product: CSARELGIQETQYF.

Many counts were recorded for this clonotype. The J gene is TRBJ2-1, the V gene TRBV2; D gene ambiguous. Germline lookup yields CDR1 SNHLY and CDR2 FYNNEI. V lost 2 bases and J 9 bases, leaving 5 bases between the germline ends. This CDR3 has 11 amino acids. The CDR3, as DNA: TGTGCCAGCAGTGAACCGGGTGAGCAGTTCTTC. This translates into CASSEPGEQFF.

This clonotype showed up just a few times. V usage is TRBV20-1 and J usage is TRBJ2-5, with 13 bases identical to TRBD2. Losses at the gene ends were 5 bases for V and 5 bases for J; bases not matched to a gene: 5. The CDR3 has 14 amino acids. Germline values: CDR1 DFQATT, CDR2 SNEGSKA (reference sequence). This CDR3 is CSASRTSGGETQYF. The CDR3 bases are TGCAGTGCTTCTCGGACTAGCGGGGGCGAGACCCAGTACTTC.

By share of the sample, this clonotype is medium-sized. J is TRBJ2-7 and V is TRBV15; 10 positions agree with TRBD1. The CDR3 is 15 amino acids. J lost 4 bases, V lost 4 bases, and 7 bases had no gene match. Germline-derived CDR1 and CDR2 are LNHNV and YYDKDF (reference sequence). CDR3 sequence: CATSKKTGGFYEQYF. DNA for the CDR3: TGTGCCACCAGCAAAAAGACAGGGGGCTTTTACGAGCAGTACTTC.

This clonotype was observed at least ten times. The V and J genes are TRBV5-1 and TRBJ2-7, with 10 bases aligning to TRBD1. The CDR3 extends over 16 amino acids. The germline gives CDR1 SGHRS, CDR2 YFSETQ. The ends lost 4 bases at V and 7 bases at J; junction bases unmatched: 14. CDR3 sequence (DNA): TGCGCCAGCAGCCCCTCGACAGGGGGCGAGGCTGGAGAGCAGTACTTC. Protein sequence: CASSPSTGGEAGEQYF.

This clonotype is medium-sized (0.01 to 0.1%) in the sample. The chain joins TRBV28 to TRBJ1-5; 8 nucleotides align to TRBD1. Looked up from germline, CDR1 is MDHEN and CDR2 is SYDVKM. The CDR3 has 14 residues. J gave up 5 bases and V 6 bases, and 6 bases lay outside the gene matches. The CDR3 coding sequence is TGTGCCAGCAGCTTAACAGGGGGGTATCAGCCCCAGCATTTT. It yields the protein CASSLTGGYQPQHF. Full variable domain (rest looked up from reference TRBV28 and TRBJ1-5): DVKVTQSSRYLVKRTGEKVFLECVQDMDHENMFWYRQDPGLGLRLIYFSYDVKMKEKGDIPEGYSVSREKKERFSLILESASTNQTSMYLCASSLTGGYQPQHFGDGTRLSIL.

By its share, this clonotype is medium-sized. This CDR3 is CASSLAGATGELFF. In DNA form, the CDR3 reads TGTGCCAGCAGCTTAGCGGGAGCGACCGGGGAGCTGTTTTTT. V is TRBV7-9 and J is TRBJ2-2, with D possibly TRBD2 on 5 matching bases. The CDR3 contains 14 residues. Germline V gives CDR1 SEHNR, CDR2 FQNEAQ (reference sequence). The V gene lost 0 bases and the J gene lost 5 bases, with 7 bases spanning the gap.

CDR3 bases: TGTGCCAGCAGTTCTAGACTGTACCAAGAGACCCAGTACTTC. It translates to CASSSRLYQETQYF. The rearrangement uses TRBV28 and TRBJ2-5, with unresolved D. The V and J ends lost 4 bases and 0 bases respectively, with 9 bases between them. This CDR3 has 14 amino acids. The germline CDR1 and CDR2 sequences are MDHEN and SYDVKM.

Only a few counts were recorded for this clonotype. Mismatch with germline at one junction end may stem from a read error. The chain joins TRBV20-1 to TRBJ1-6, with D possibly TRBD1 on 5 matching bases. CDR1 is DFQATT and CDR2 is SNEGSKA in the germline V gene (reference sequence). The CDR3 covers 13 residues. CDR3 DNA: TGCAGTGCTAGAGATCGGGGGAGTTCATCCCTCCACTTT. Its protein is CSARDRGSSSLHF.

This clonotype was recorded many times. The chain combines TRBV2 with TRBJ2-7, with D uncertain. This CDR3 is 13 amino acids long. Trimming pared 4 bases from V and 6 bases from J, leaving 13 bases between. Germline-derived CDR1 and CDR2 are SNHLY and FYNNEI. This CDR3 reads CASSARPPREQYF. Written as DNA, the CDR3 is TGTGCCAGCAGTGCCCGACCTCCCCGCGAGCAGTACTTC.

This clonotype is medium-sized by share. CDR3 sequence: CASRASGILGEQYF. CDR3 bases: TGTGCCAGCAGAGCTAGCGGGATTCTGGGCGAGCAGTACTTC. The chain uses TRBV27 and TRBJ2-7; 9 positions match TRBD2. Germline CDR1 and CDR2: MNHEY and SMNVEV (reference sequence). With V trimmed by 6 bases and J by 6 bases, 9 bases remained unmatched. CDR3 size: 14 residues.

Within the sample, this clonotype is medium-sized. V gene TRBV3-1 combines with J gene TRBJ1-1, with D possibly being TRBD1 (5 bases). Trimming shortened V by 8 bases and J by 3 bases, and 10 bases separated the two germline ends. The CDR3 spans 12 residues. The germline V gene has CDR1 LGHDT and CDR2 YNNKEL (reference sequence). CDR3 in DNA: TGTGCCAGCGGATGGGGGGACACTGAAGCTTTCTTT. Translation: CASGWGDTEAFF.

By its share, this clonotype is medium-sized. J is TRBJ1-6 and V is TRBV28; 8 nucleotides match TRBD1. The V and J ends lost 2 bases and 9 bases, in that order; junction bases with no gene match: 9. Germline CDR1 is MDHEN and CDR2 is SYDVKM. The CDR3 totals 16 residues. The CDR3 DNA is TGTGCCAGCAGTTTACCCCCGACAGGGGTTGTTTCACCCCTCCACTTT. The encoded protein is CASSLPPTGVVSPLHF.

The V call is TRBV7-2, the J call TRBJ2-3, with 13 bases that match TRBD2. The CDR3 consists of 15 residues. Germline assignment: CDR1 SGHTA and CDR2 FQGNSA. After removal of 5 bases from V and 3 bases from J, the junction contained 2 bases not matched to a gene. The CDR3 nucleotides are TGTGCCAGCAGCCGGGGACTAGCGGGGACAGATACGCAGTATTTT. It yields the protein CASSRGLAGTDTQYF.

By share, this clonotype counts as medium-sized. The rearrangement links TRBV28 to TRBJ1-2; D ambiguous. Germline lookup yields CDR1 MDHEN and CDR2 SYDVKM. This CDR3 spans 14 amino acids. Trimming left V 6 bases short and J 4 bases short, with 15 bases between. CDR3 coding DNA: TGTGCCAGCAGAGACTACGGCCCAAGCTATGGCTACACCTTC. It specifies CASRDYGPSYGYTF.

By share of the sample, this clonotype is medium-sized. The chain joins TRBV28 to TRBJ1-6; D is perhaps TRBD1 (5 bases). From germline, CDR1 is MDHEN and CDR2 SYDVKM. V was shortened by 5 bases and J by 5 bases, with 19 bases between the two germline ends. The CDR3 is made up of 17 amino acids. In DNA form, the CDR3 reads TGTGCCAGCAGTCCATACTTCCGACAGCGGCATAATTCACCCCTCCACTTT. Encoded protein: CASSPYFRQRHNSPLHF.

By frequency in the sample, this clonotype is medium-sized. The rearrangement uses TRBV7-8 and TRBJ2-7; D is undetermined. The CDR3 has 18 residues. The germline gives CDR1 SGHVS, CDR2 FQNEAQ. Deletions cut 1 base from V and 0 bases from J, with 19 bases between. The CDR3 nucleotides read TGTGCCAGCAGCTTAGAGCGCAGGTGGACCGCTAACTCCTACGAGCAGTACTTC. This codes for CASSLERRWTANSYEQYF.